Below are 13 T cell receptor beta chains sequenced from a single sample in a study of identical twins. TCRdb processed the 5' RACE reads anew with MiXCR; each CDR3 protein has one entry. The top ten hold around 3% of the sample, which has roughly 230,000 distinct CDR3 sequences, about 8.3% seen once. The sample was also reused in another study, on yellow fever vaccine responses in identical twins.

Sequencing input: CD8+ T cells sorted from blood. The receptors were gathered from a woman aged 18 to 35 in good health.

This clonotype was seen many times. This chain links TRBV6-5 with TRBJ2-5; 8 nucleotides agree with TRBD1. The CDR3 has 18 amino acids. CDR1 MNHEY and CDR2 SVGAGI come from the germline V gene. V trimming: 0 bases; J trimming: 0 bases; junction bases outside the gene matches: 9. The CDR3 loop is CASSYSIPGQVDQETQYF. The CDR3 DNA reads TGTGCCAGCAGTTACTCAATACCGGGACAGGTTGACCAAGAGACCCAGTACTTC.

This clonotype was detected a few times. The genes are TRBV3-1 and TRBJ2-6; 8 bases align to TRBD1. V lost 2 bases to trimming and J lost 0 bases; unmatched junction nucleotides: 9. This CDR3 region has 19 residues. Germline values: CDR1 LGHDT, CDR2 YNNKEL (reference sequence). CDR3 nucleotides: TGTGCCAGCAGCCAAAAGGACAGGGCCACTTACTCTGGGGCCAACGTCCTGACTTTC. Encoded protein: CASSQKDRATYSGANVLTF.

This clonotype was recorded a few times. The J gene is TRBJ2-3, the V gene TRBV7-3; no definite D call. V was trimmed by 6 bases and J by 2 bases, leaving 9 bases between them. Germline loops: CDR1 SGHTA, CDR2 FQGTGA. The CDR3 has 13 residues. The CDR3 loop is CASRGMATDTQYF. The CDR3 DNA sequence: TGTGCCAGCAGGGGAATGGCCACAGATACGCAGTATTTT. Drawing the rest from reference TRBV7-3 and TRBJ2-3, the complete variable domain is GAGVSQTPSNKVTEKGKYVELRCDPISGHTALYWYRQSLGQGPEFLIYFQGTGAADDSGLPNDRFFAVRPEGSVSTLKIQRTERGDSAVYLCASRGMATDTQYFGPGTRLTVL.

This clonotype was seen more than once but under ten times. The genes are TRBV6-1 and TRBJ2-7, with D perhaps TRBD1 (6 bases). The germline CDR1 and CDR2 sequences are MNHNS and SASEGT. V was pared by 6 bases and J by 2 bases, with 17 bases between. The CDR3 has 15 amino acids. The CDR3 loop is CASREQGTPAYEQYF. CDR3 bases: TGTGCCAGCAGGGAACAGGGAACCCCGGCCTACGAGCAGTACTTC.

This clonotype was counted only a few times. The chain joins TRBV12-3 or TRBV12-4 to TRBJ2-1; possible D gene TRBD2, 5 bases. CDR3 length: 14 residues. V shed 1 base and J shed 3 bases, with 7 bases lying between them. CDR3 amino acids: CASSLEAGYNEQFF. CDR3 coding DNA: TGTGCCAGCAGTTTAGAGGCGGGCTACAATGAGCAGTTCTTC.

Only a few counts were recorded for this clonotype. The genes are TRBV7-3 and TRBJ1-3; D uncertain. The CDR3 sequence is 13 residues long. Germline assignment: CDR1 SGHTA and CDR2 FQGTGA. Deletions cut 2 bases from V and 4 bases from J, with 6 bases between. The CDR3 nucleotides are TGTGCCAGCAGCTTAGGTGCCGGAAACACCATATATTTT. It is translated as CASSLGAGNTIYF.

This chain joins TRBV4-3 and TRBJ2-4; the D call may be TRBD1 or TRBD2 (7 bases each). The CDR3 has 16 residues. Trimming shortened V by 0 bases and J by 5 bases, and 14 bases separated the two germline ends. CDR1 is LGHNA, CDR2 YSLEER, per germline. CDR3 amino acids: CASSQDRAGGENIQYF. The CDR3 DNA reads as TGCGCCAGCAGCCAAGATCGCGCAGGGGGGGAAAACATTCAGTACTTC.

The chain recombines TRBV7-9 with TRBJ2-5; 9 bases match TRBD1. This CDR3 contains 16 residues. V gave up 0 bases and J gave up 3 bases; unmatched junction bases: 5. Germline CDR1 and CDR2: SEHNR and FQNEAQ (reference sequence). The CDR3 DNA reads TGTGCCAGCAGCTTAGCCTGGACAGGGGACGAAGAGACCCAGTACTTC. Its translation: CASSLAWTGDEETQYF.

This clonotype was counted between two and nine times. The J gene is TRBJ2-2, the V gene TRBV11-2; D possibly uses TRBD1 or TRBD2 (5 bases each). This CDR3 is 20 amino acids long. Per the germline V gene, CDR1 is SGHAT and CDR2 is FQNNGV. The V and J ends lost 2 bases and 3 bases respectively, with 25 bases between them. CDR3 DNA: TGTGCCAGCAGCTTACCTCTCCTGATGGGACGAGGTGTGGACACCGGGGAGCTGTTTTTT. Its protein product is CASSLPLLMGRGVDTGELFF.

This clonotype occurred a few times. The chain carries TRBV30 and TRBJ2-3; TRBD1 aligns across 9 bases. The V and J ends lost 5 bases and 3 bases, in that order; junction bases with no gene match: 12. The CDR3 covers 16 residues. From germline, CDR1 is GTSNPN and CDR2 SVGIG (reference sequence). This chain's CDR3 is CAWGPGTGIITDTQYF. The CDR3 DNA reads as TGTGCCTGGGGCCCGGGGACAGGGATAATAACAGATACGCAGTATTTT.

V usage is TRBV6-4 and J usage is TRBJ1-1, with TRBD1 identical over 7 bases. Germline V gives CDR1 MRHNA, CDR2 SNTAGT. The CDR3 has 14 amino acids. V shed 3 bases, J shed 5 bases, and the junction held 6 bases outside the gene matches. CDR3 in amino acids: CASSEYEQGTEAFF. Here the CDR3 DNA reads TGTGCCAGCAGTGAATATGAACAGGGGACTGAAGCTTTCTTT.

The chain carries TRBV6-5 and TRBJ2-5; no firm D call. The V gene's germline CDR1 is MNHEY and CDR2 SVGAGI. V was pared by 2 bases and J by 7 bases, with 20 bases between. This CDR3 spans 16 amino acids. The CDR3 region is CASSYGGPAGPGTQYF. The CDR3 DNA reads TGTGCCAGCAGTTACGGCGGACCCGCCGGACCGGGGACCCAGTACTTC.

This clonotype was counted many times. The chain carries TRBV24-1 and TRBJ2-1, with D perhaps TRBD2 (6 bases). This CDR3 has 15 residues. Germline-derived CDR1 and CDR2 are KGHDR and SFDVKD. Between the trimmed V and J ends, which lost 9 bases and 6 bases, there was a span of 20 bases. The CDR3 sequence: CATEFRGRLGNEQFF. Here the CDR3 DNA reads TGTGCCACCGAATTCCGGGGTAGACTAGGCAATGAGCAGTTCTTC.